Below are 19 T cell receptor beta chains sequenced from a single sample in a study of control samples from healthy donors and cancer patients. Only in-frame clones appear in the TCRdb table, and some are missing; sequencing was by immunoSEQ multiplex PCR. Altogether about 150,000 clones are present, roughly 94% being singletons, with the ten largest covering 14%. The sample consisted of PBMCs. The receptors were gathered from a man between 60 and 70 years old with colorectal cancer.

The chain joins TRBV5-6 to TRBJ1-6; the D is unclear. The V gene lost 4 bases and the J gene lost 6 bases, with 11 bases spanning the gap. This CDR3 is 14 amino acids long. Germline CDR1 reads SGHDT; CDR2 reads YYEEEE. As DNA, the CDR3 is TGTGCCAGCAGCCAGGAAGGAGGTAATTCACCCCTCCACTTT. Translation: CASSQEGGNSPLHF.

The chain uses TRBV13 and TRBJ2-7; 8 bases agree with TRBD2. CDR1 is PRHDT, CDR2 FYEKMQ, per germline (reference sequence). CDR3 size: 15 residues. J was trimmed by 0 bases and V by 0 bases; bases with no gene match: 1. CDR3 DNA sequence: TGTGCCAGCAGCTTAGGCGGGAGGGGCTCCTACGAGCAGTACTTC. Amino acid sequence: CASSLGGRGSYEQYF.

The chain combines TRBV6-5 with TRBJ2-3; D gene unclear. Germline V gene lookup returns CDR1 MNHEY and CDR2 SVGAGI. V was cut by 0 bases and J by 1 base, with 5 bases left in between. CDR3 size: 14 residues. The CDR3 sequence is CASSYSYRTDTQYF. As DNA, the CDR3 is TGTGCCAGCAGTTACTCTTATCGCACAGATACGCAGTATTTT.

This clone was recorded a few times. The chain employs TRBV9 and TRBJ2-7; TRBD2 matches 9 bases. CDR3 length: 15 amino acids. Trimming took 0 bases from V and 1 from J; bases not matched to a gene: 2. Germline CDR1 SGDLS, CDR2 YYNGEE. For the CDR3, the DNA is TGTGCCAGCAGCGTAGGGGCGGGAGGGTCCTACGAGCAGTACTTC. Residues: CASSVGAGGSYEQYF.

This sequence joins TRBV29-1 and TRBJ2-3, with 8 nucleotides matching TRBD2. The length of the CDR3 is 12 residues. V gave up 8 bases and J gave up 8 bases; unmatched junction bases: 9. Germline assignment: CDR1 SQVTM and CDR2 ANQGSEA. CDR3 DNA sequence: TGCAGCTCCCGGGAGGGGTCCGGTACGCAGTATTTT. Amino acid sequence: CSSREGSGTQYF.

This chain joins TRBV30 and TRBJ1-6, with D possibly matching TRBD1 (5 bases). Trimming removed 4 bases from V and 5 bases from J, with 15 bases in between. The germline V gene has CDR1 GTSNPN and CDR2 SVGIG (reference sequence). This CDR3 contains 15 residues. The CDR3: CAWKRRGPDNSPLHF. In DNA, the CDR3 is TGTGCCTGGAAAAGGAGGGGTCCGGATAATTCACCCCTCCACTTT. The variable domain in full, with the rest retrieved from reference TRBV30 and TRBJ1-6, is SQTIHQWPATLVQPVGSPLSLECTVEGTSNPNLYWYRQAAGRGLQLLFYSVGIGQISSEVPQNLSASRPQDRQFILSSKKLLLSDSGFYLCAWKRRGPDNSPLHFGNGTRLTVT.

The CDR3, as DNA: TGTGCCAGCAGTCCCACATACGGACTAGCAGGAACAGATACGCAGTATTTT. It translates to CASSPTYGLAGTDTQYF. The rearrangement uses TRBV27 and TRBJ2-3, with 8 positions matching TRBD2. This CDR3 comprises 17 residues. J lost 3 bases, V lost 5 bases, and 13 bases had no gene match. Germline V gives CDR1 MNHEY, CDR2 SMNVEV (reference sequence).

A few counts support this clone. The chain recombines TRBV6-5 with TRBJ2-2; D tentatively fits TRBD1 or TRBD2 (7 bases each). The CDR3 totals 14 residues. Germline loops: CDR1 MNHEY, CDR2 SVGAGI. V shed 6 bases and J shed 4 bases, with 12 bases lying between them. The CDR3 region is CASRQGTITGELFF. The CDR3 nucleotides are TGTGCCAGCAGACAGGGGACTATCACCGGGGAGCTGTTTTTT.

The chain recombines TRBV30 with TRBJ1-1, with D possibly being TRBD1 (5 bases). Germline V gives CDR1 GTSNPN, CDR2 SVGIG (reference sequence). CDR3 length equals 16 residues. With 2 bases removed from V and 0 bases from J, the gap between germline ends came to 16 bases. CDR3 in amino acids: CAWSLPGPTLNTEAFF. CDR3 in DNA: TGTGCCTGGAGTCTGCCAGGGCCAACCTTGAACACTGAAGCTTTCTTT.

This chain connects TRBV6-1 to TRBJ2-1, with D tentatively TRBD2 (6 bases). The CDR3 loop spans 15 amino acids. CDR1 and CDR2 (germline): MNHNS, SASEGT. The ends were cut back, 3 bases at V and 9 bases at J, with 18 bases in the middle. CDR3 protein: CASSDIYGGGFEQFF. CDR3 in DNA: TGTGCCAGCAGTGACATTTATGGGGGAGGCTTTGAGCAGTTCTTC.

The chain joins TRBV4-3 to TRBJ1-2; D not certain. The V gene's germline CDR1 is LGHNA and CDR2 YSLEER. The CDR3 contains 15 residues. The ends were cut back, 0 bases at V and 3 bases at J, with 11 bases in the middle. The chain's CDR3 is CASSQDSGQYYGYTF. CDR3 coding DNA: TGCGCCAGCAGCCAAGATAGCGGGCAGTACTATGGCTACACCTTC.

This clone was observed a handful of times. The chain combines TRBV18 with TRBJ2-7; D possibly corresponds to TRBD2 (6 bases). The V end was cut by 6 bases, the J end by 7 bases, with 16 bases between. The CDR3 is made up of 13 amino acids. The V gene's germline CDR1 is KGHSH and CDR2 LQKENI. The CDR3 loop reads CASSLKLGGEQYF. The DNA for the CDR3 is TGTGCCAGCTCCCTAAAACTCGGGGGAGAGCAGTACTTC.

The rearrangement links TRBV9 to TRBJ2-7, with TRBD1 identical over 9 bases. J lost 4 bases, V lost 6 bases, and 8 bases had no gene match. This CDR3 has 14 residues. Per germline, CDR1 SGDLS and CDR2 YYNGEE. The CDR3 DNA is TGTGCCAGCACCCCGGGACAGGGTCTTTACGAGCAGTACTTC. It yields the protein CASTPGQGLYEQYF. The full variable domain, its missing parts supplied by reference TRBV9 and TRBJ2-7, is DSGVTQTPKHLITATGQRVTLRCSPRSGDLSVYWYQQSLDQGLQFLIQYYNGEERAKGNILERFSAQQFPDLHSELNLSSLELGDSALYFCASTPGQGLYEQYFGPGTRLTVT.

This chain joins TRBV7-9 and TRBJ2-3; D may be TRBD2 (6 bases). The germline V and J ends were trimmed by 7 bases and 3 bases, with 17 bases remaining between them. From germline, CDR1 is SEHNR and CDR2 FQNEAQ (reference sequence). CDR3 length: 15 amino acids. The DNA of the CDR3 is TGTGCCAGCATCGGGACTCTCAGGAGGACAGATACGCAGTATTTT. This codes for CASIGTLRRTDTQYF. The full variable domain, in which reference TRBV7-9 and TRBJ2-3 provide the parts outside the CDR3, is DTGVSQNPRHKITKRGQNVTFRCDPISEHNRLYWYRQTLGQGPEFLTYFQNEAQLEKSRLLSDRFSAERPKGSFSTLEIQRTEQGDSAMYLCASIGTLRRTDTQYFGPGTRLTVL.

The rearrangement joins TRBV9 to TRBJ1-2, with D tentatively TRBD1 (6 bases). The CDR3 runs to 14 residues. V dropped 3 bases and J dropped 2 bases, with 11 bases sitting between them. The germline gives CDR1 SGDLS, CDR2 YYNGEE. The CDR3, as DNA: TGTGCCAGCAGCGGACTCACAGGGAACTATGGCTACACCTTC. This gives the protein CASSGLTGNYGYTF.

The gene calls are TRBV5-1 and TRBJ2-1, with 10 bases aligning to TRBD2. The CDR3 is 15 residues long. V lost 0 bases, J lost 8 bases, and 5 bases stayed unmatched. Germline lookup yields CDR1 SGHRS and CDR2 YFSETQ. CDR3 protein: CASSLALAGADEQFF. DNA of the CDR3: TGCGCCAGCAGCTTGGCGCTAGCGGGGGCGGATGAGCAGTTCTTC.

A few counts support this clone. The chain is built from TRBV10-1 and TRBJ1-2; 11 bases agree with TRBD1. The CDR3 has 16 residues. The V segment lost 3 bases and the J segment 4 bases; nucleotides outside the gene matches: 7. CDR1 and CDR2 (germline): WNHNN, SYGVQD (reference sequence). CDR3 loop: CASSEGTGGGVYGYTF. The CDR3 DNA reads TGCGCCAGCAGTGAAGGGACAGGGGGAGGAGTCTATGGCTACACCTTC.

This rearrangement joins TRBV9 to TRBJ1-3; no clear D gene. Trimming pared 3 bases from V and 4 bases from J, leaving 14 bases between. This CDR3 contains 15 residues. Germline V gene lookup returns CDR1 SGDLS and CDR2 YYNGEE. The CDR3 nucleotides are TGTGCCAGCAGCGCCAGAGAGGGATACGGAAACACCATATATTTT. Translated: CASSAREGYGNTIYF.

This rearrangement joins TRBV25-1 to TRBJ2-5; 8 bases align to TRBD1. Germline V CDR1 and CDR2: MGHDK, SYGVNS. The trim removed 4 bases at V and 5 bases at J, leaving 9 bases unmatched. The CDR3 is made up of 15 amino acids. The CDR3 region has the DNA TGTGCCAGCAGTGGTTTGACAGGGGCTACGGAGACCCAGTACTTC. Amino acid sequence: CASSGLTGATETQYF. Drawing the rest from reference TRBV25-1 and TRBJ2-5, the complete variable domain is EADIYQTPRYLVIGTGKKITLECSQTMGHDKMYWYQQDPGMELHLIHYSYGVNSTEKGDLSSESTVSRIRTEHFPLTLESARPSHTSQYLCASSGLTGATETQYFGPGTRLLVL.